This T cell receptor (beta chain) was sequenced during a study of cytotoxic CD8 clonotypes in ibrutinib-treated CLL. The CDR3 spans 15 residues. V was pared by 5 bases and J by 4 bases, with 9 bases of the junction left unmatched. Germline V CDR1 and CDR2: SGDLS, YYNGEE. Regarding this clone: Its antigen is unidentified.

Genomic DNA (around 2 micrograms) was obtained from cryopreserved PBMCs for construction of TCR beta libraries. TCRdb keeps only in-frame clones here, not all; method: immunoSEQ multiplex PCR. The data contain some 200,000 clones, 60% to 80% of them singletons. Study observations and caveats: Increased clonality at ibrutinib response gave way to a return toward baseline at progression. A difference in sampling times existed between sustained-remission and progressing patients.

This receptor was obtained from a human donor with chronic lymphocytic leukemia. The starting material was PBMCs, obtained after 12 months of ibrutinib treatment. The gene calls are TRBV9 and TRBJ2-1; 7 bases map to TRBD1. The CDR3 bases are TGTGCCAGCAGTGATTCCGGGACAGTATACAATGAGCAGTTCTTC. Its protein is CASSDSGTVYNEQFF.